Listed below are T cell receptor beta chains from one sample, sequenced in a study of blood T cell repertoires in COVID-19. Clones were read by immunoSEQ multiplex PCR, and TCRdb kept only the in-frame ones, dropping some. This sample has 200,000 to 250,000 clones, with 87% found just once. The sample taken for sequencing was PBMCs or T cells enriched from blood (not recorded which). The receptors stem from a man aged 25-40 years who had recovered from COVID-19. Each CDR3 is given with its conserved first and last residue. A D gene is named only where the DNA matches it firmly. Size values are once, few and many counts, or a class for expanded clones, and some rows have none.

j_gene	d_gene	abundance	v_gene	CDR3aa	CDR3nt
TRBJ2-2	TRBD2	.	TRBV7-9	CASSSAGGLLGELFF	TGTGCCAGCAGCTCAGCGGGAGGGCTACTCGGGGAGCTGTTTTTT
TRBJ1-3	TRBD1	.	TRBV7-3	CASSASQGAGNTIYF	TGTGCCAGCAGCGCATCACAGGGGGCTGGAAACACCATATATTTT
TRBJ2-3	TRBD2	.	TRBV6-4	CASRRLAGEGDTQYF	TGTGCCAGCAGACGACTAGCGGGAGAGGGAGATACGCAGTATTTT
TRBJ2-5	.	.	TRBV5-4	CASSTPSGTETQYF	TGTGCCAGCAGCACTCCTAGTGGAACGGAGACCCAGTACTTC
TRBJ2-7	.	.	TRBV6-5	CASRRGQLDLYEQYF	TGTGCCAGCAGGCGTGGACAGTTGGATTTATACGAGCAGTACTTC
TRBJ2-7	TRBD1	.	TRBV30	CAWSVVTGRDEQYF	TGTGCCTGGAGTGTAGTGACAGGGCGGGACGAGCAGTACTTC
TRBJ1-5	.	.	TRBV18	CASSPPSGAGQPQHF	TGTGCCAGCTCACCACCTTCTGGGGCCGGTCAGCCCCAGCATTTT
TRBJ1-1	.	.	TRBV12-5	CASGSIDRSSRVNTEAFF	TGTGCTAGTGGTTCGATAGACAGGTCTTCGAGGGTGAACACTGAAGCTTTCTTT
TRBJ1-3	.	once	TRBV7-9	CASSLQGTIYF	TGTGCCAGCAGCCTCCAGGGCACCATATATTTT
TRBJ1-3	.	.	TRBV7-6	CASSLASGAGGGTGNTIYF	TGTGCCAGCAGCTTAGCGAGCGGAGCGGGTGGGGGAACTGGAAACACCATATATTTT
TRBJ2-1	.	once	TRBV10-2	CASSEPDWVSYNEQFF	TGCGCCAGCAGTGAGCCTGACTGGGTTTCCTACAATGAGCAGTTCTTC
TRBJ2-5	TRBD1	once	TRBV6-5	CASSMTGNSQETQYF	TGTGCCAGCAGCATGACAGGGAACAGCCAAGAGACCCAGTACTTC
TRBJ2-1	TRBD2	.	TRBV9	CASSATSGKHNEQFF	TGTGCCAGCAGCGCGACTAGCGGGAAGCACAATGAGCAGTTCTTC
TRBJ2-1	TRBD2	.	TRBV7-2	CASSLTAGGLNEQFF	TGTGCCAGCAGCTTAACAGCGGGGGGGCTCAATGAGCAGTTCTTC
TRBJ2-5	.	.	TRBV28	CASSFISGGGGETQYF	TGTGCCAGCAGTTTTATCTCTGGCGGTGGCGGGGAGACCCAGTACTTC
TRBJ2-5	.	.	TRBV19	CASSSRGSSETQYF	TGTGCCAGTAGTTCGCGAGGGAGTTCGGAGACCCAGTACTTC
TRBJ1-5	.	.	TRBV27	CASRGEVWRGPQHF	TGTGCCAGCAGAGGGGAAGTTTGGCGCGGGCCCCAGCATTTT
TRBJ2-1	.	.	TRBV6-5	CATTTGVSFF	TGTGCCACGACGACAGGCGTTAGCTTCTTC
TRBJ2-3	TRBD2	.	TRBV5-4	CASSLGLAVDTQYF	TGTGCCAGCAGCCTGGGACTAGCGGTAGATACGCAGTATTTT
TRBJ2-7	TRBD2	.	TRBV6-2/TRBV6-3	CASSYVSGTTYEQYF	TGTGCCAGCAGTTACGTCTCTGGGACTACCTACGAGCAGTACTTC
TRBJ1-4	.	.	TRBV5-1	CASSLEGRDYEKLFF	TGCGCCAGCAGCTTGGAGGGCCGGGACTATGAAAAACTGTTTTTT
TRBJ1-2	.	.	TRBV7-9	CASSPPDGRGYGYTF	TGTGCCAGCAGCCCACCAGACGGTCGAGGCTATGGCTACACCTTC
TRBJ1-1	.	.	TRBV5-1	CASSLAGELNTEAFF	TGCGCCAGCAGCTTGGCCGGAGAATTGAACACTGAAGCTTTCTTT
TRBJ2-1	TRBD2	.	TRBV18	CASSPASGEQFF	TGTGCCAGCTCACCGGCTAGCGGTGAGCAGTTCTTC
TRBJ2-2	.	.	TRBV7-9	CASSPPVSRNTGELFF	TGTGCCAGCAGCCCTCCCGTTTCGAGGAACACCGGGGAGCTGTTTTTT
TRBJ2-5	TRBD1	.	TRBV7-9	CASSLGPGTGVMSQYF	TGTGCCAGCAGCCTAGGCCCCGGGACAGGGGTGATGTCCCAGTACTTC
TRBJ1-1	TRBD1	.	TRBV7-9	CASRPRTGGLFTEAFF	TGTGCCAGCAGACCCAGGACAGGGGGACTATTCACTGAAGCTTTCTTT
TRBJ2-3	TRBD1	.	TRBV3-1/TRBV3-2	CASSQRQGFQADTQYF	TGTGCCAGCAGCCAGAGACAGGGATTTCAGGCAGATACGCAGTATTTT